A selection of T cell receptor beta chains follows, all from one sample in a study of T-cell reconstitution after alpha-beta-depleted transplantation in children. TCRdb independently ran MiXCR on the PCR reads; one entry per CDR3 protein. The sample holds a few hundred thousand distinct CDR3 sequences, about 18% seen once. The specimen was PBMCs from the stem cell graft donor, collected from the stem cell graft. Receptor source: a human donor who donated a stem cell graft to a child with acute lymphoblastic leukemia. Both conserved end residues are part of each CDR3. Fields, in order: V gene, J gene, D gene, clone size, CDR3 DNA, CDR3 protein. A D gene is named only where the DNA matches it firmly. The size of a clone is reported for some rows only, either as once, few or many, or as a class for expanded clones.

v_call: TRBV2; j_call: TRBJ2-1; d_call: .; clone_size: .; cdr3_nt: TGTGCCACTTACGGGACGAGATGGGGCAATGAGCAGTTCTTC; cdr3_aa: CATYGTRWGNEQFF
v_call: TRBV13; j_call: TRBJ1-3; d_call: TRBD1; clone_size: .; cdr3_nt: TGTGCCAGCAGCTCACAAAAACAGGGGACCTCTGGAAACACCATATATTTT; cdr3_aa: CASSSQKQGTSGNTIYF
v_call: TRBV20-1; j_call: TRBJ2-7; d_call: .; clone_size: .; cdr3_nt: TGCAGTGCTAGATGGGTATTCGACGAGCAGTACTTC; cdr3_aa: CSARWVFDEQYF
v_call: TRBV3-1; j_call: TRBJ2-3; d_call: TRBD2; clone_size: few; cdr3_nt: TGTGCCAGCAGCCTCGAAGGGCTAGCGGGAGTTAGCGCCGTTACAGATACGCAGTATTTT; cdr3_aa: CASSLEGLAGVSAVTDTQYF
v_call: TRBV20-1; j_call: TRBJ1-4; d_call: .; clone_size: .; cdr3_nt: TGCAGTGCTAGAGAGGTCACAGGGTGGAATAATGAAAAACTGTTTTTT; cdr3_aa: CSAREVTGWNNEKLFF
v_call: TRBV4-1; j_call: TRBJ2-7; d_call: .; clone_size: few; cdr3_nt: TGCGCCAGCAGCCAAGTGGAAGCGGTCAGATACGAGCAGTACTTC; cdr3_aa: CASSQVEAVRYEQYF
v_call: TRBV9; j_call: TRBJ2-2; d_call: TRBD2; clone_size: .; cdr3_nt: TGTGCCAGCAGCGTAGAGTTGGTTGGCGGGAGGGCCGGCACCGGGGAGCTGTTTTTT; cdr3_aa: CASSVELVGGRAGTGELFF
v_call: TRBV7-9; j_call: TRBJ1-1; d_call: .; clone_size: few; cdr3_nt: TGTGCCAGCAGCGTAGCCTCTGGCACTGAAGCTTTCTTT; cdr3_aa: CASSVASGTEAFF
v_call: TRBV28; j_call: TRBJ1-3; d_call: .; clone_size: few; cdr3_nt: TGTGCCACGGTTGTGGGGTCTGGAAACACCATATATTTT; cdr3_aa: CATVVGSGNTIYF
v_call: TRBV5-1; j_call: TRBJ1-1; d_call: .; clone_size: .; cdr3_nt: TGCGCCAGCAGCTTGGCCTCTCCGACCCGCTCGAACACTGAAGCTTTCTTT; cdr3_aa: CASSLASPTRSNTEAFF
v_call: TRBV5-1; j_call: TRBJ1-5; d_call: .; clone_size: few; cdr3_nt: TGCGCCAGCAGCTTGGGACAGGTAGATCAGCCCCAGCATTTT; cdr3_aa: CASSLGQVDQPQHF
v_call: TRBV5-1; j_call: TRBJ2-7; d_call: TRBD2; clone_size: .; cdr3_nt: TGCGCCAGCAGCTTGGAAAAGGGAGGGTACGAGCAGTACTTC; cdr3_aa: CASSLEKGGYEQYF
v_call: TRBV5-1; j_call: TRBJ1-5; d_call: TRBD1; clone_size: few; cdr3_nt: TGCGCCAGCAGCCGAGGGGACAGGGGAGCGGGTCAGCCCCAGCATTTT; cdr3_aa: CASSRGDRGAGQPQHF
v_call: TRBV4-1; j_call: TRBJ2-5; d_call: .; clone_size: few; cdr3_nt: TGCGCCAGCAGGGGCATAGAGGAGACCCAGTACTTC; cdr3_aa: CASRGIEETQYF
v_call: TRBV7-8; j_call: TRBJ2-1; d_call: TRBD2; clone_size: .; cdr3_nt: TGTGCCAGCGGTCCCACTAGCGGGAGTCCCTCCTCCTACAATGAGCAGTTCTTC; cdr3_aa: CASGPTSGSPSSYNEQFF
v_call: TRBV7-2; j_call: TRBJ2-1; d_call: .; clone_size: .; cdr3_nt: TGTGCCAGCAGCTTGGGACCTCTATACAATGAGCAGTTCTTC; cdr3_aa: CASSLGPLYNEQFF
v_call: TRBV9; j_call: TRBJ2-1; d_call: .; clone_size: few; cdr3_nt: TGTGCCAGCAGCGATTCCGGGACACGCTACAATGAGCAGTTCTTC; cdr3_aa: CASSDSGTRYNEQFF
v_call: TRBV7-9; j_call: TRBJ2-4; d_call: TRBD2; clone_size: .; cdr3_nt: TGTGCCAGCAGCGTTGGGACTAGCGCGTACAAAAACATTCAGTACTTC; cdr3_aa: CASSVGTSAYKNIQYF
v_call: TRBV11-3; j_call: TRBJ2-1; d_call: TRBD2; clone_size: few; cdr3_nt: TGTGCCAGCAGCTTAGAGCCTAGCGGAGGGTCGCAGTTCTTC; cdr3_aa: CASSLEPSGGSQFF
v_call: TRBV7-9; j_call: TRBJ2-5; d_call: TRBD2; clone_size: .; cdr3_nt: TGTGCCAGCAGCTTGCTCAGCGGGGCAGAAGAGACCCAGTACTTC; cdr3_aa: CASSLLSGAEETQYF